These 20 T cell receptor beta chains came from one sample sequenced in a study of blood T cell repertoires in COVID-19. Only in-frame clones appear in the TCRdb table, and some are missing; sequencing was by immunoSEQ multiplex PCR. The data show around 140,000 clones, with about 76% seen just once and approximately 8.2% held by the top ten. Material for sequencing was peripheral blood. The source of these receptors is a human donor in a cohort sampled during active COVID-19.

The rearrangement links TRBV9 to TRBJ2-7; D is unclear. This CDR3 spans 14 amino acids. Germline CDR1 reads SGDLS; CDR2 reads YYNGEE. V dropped 0 bases and J dropped 2 bases, with 9 bases sitting between them. CDR3 in DNA: TGTGCCAGCAGCGTAGGTACAGACCCCTACGAGCAGTACTTC. Residues: CASSVGTDPYEQYF.

The chain recombines TRBV19 with TRBJ2-2, with 7 bases matching TRBD1. The CDR3 runs 15 residues. Germline V gives CDR1 LNHDA, CDR2 SQIVND (reference sequence). The J segment lost 6 bases and the V segment lost 1 base, leaving 5 bases of the junction unmatched. The CDR3 DNA follows: TGTGCCAGTAGTATAGGGGACAGTCGGGCCGGGGAGCTGTTTTTT. As protein: CASSIGDSRAGELFF.

The chain recombines TRBV21-1 with TRBJ2-7; no check of the table's D call, TRBD2, against the DNA was made. TRBV21-1 is shown as a pseudogene. This CDR3 has 20 residues. In DNA, the CDR3 is TGTGCCAGCAGCACACGACTTCCACGCCAACTAGCGGGAGGACCCTACGAGCAGTACTTC. Translated: CASSTRLPRQLAGGPYEQYF.

In the case of this clone: Sequence at one end of the junction differs from germline and may be a read error. This chain joins TRBV28 and TRBJ2-3, with D possibly being TRBD2 (7 bases). The CDR3 has 15 amino acids. The germline V gene has CDR1 MDHEN and CDR2 SYDVKM. The CDR3 region has the DNA TGTGCCAGCAGGAGGGGGGGGACGGGCACTGATACGCAGTATTTT. Translated: CASRRGGTGTDTQYF.

The chain uses TRBV5-6 and TRBJ1-1; D gene ambiguous. Trimming cost V 1 base and J 3 bases, with 7 bases left between them. CDR1 is SGHDT and CDR2 is YYEEEE in the germline V gene. CDR3 length: 13 residues. In DNA form, the CDR3 reads TGTGCCAGCAGCTTGCGGCGGGACACTGAAGCTTTCTTT. It encodes CASSLRRDTEAFF.

The chain uses TRBV19 and TRBJ2-7, with 8 bases lining up with TRBD2. The CDR3 is 14 residues long. Germline loops: CDR1 LNHDA, CDR2 SQIVND (reference sequence). The V gene end was trimmed by 4 bases and the J gene end by 4 bases; junction bases not matched to a gene: 6. CDR3 bases: TGTGCCAGTAGTACCAGCGGGAGAGAGTACGAGCAGTACTTC. Amino acid sequence: CASSTSGREYEQYF.

This clone was counted once. The CDR3 sequence is CASSEARGFTEAFF. The CDR3 nucleotides read TGTGCCAGCAGTGAAGCGCGGGGTTTCACTGAAGCTTTCTTT. The J gene is TRBJ1-1, the V gene TRBV2; D uncertain. Trimming removed 0 bases from V and 4 bases from J, with 9 bases in between. CDR3 length equals 14 residues. Germline CDR1 reads SNHLY; CDR2 reads FYNNEI.

CDR3 nucleotides: TGTGCCAGCAGCCAAGCAAAAGGGGGTGGGCACAGGGGGACCTACGAGCAGTACTTC. Its protein product is CASSQAKGGGHRGTYEQYF. This chain joins TRBV3-1 (or the pseudogene TRBV3-2) and TRBJ2-7, with 8 bases identical to TRBD1. V was clipped by 1 base and J by 2 bases; unmatched bases: 16. Germline values: CDR1 LGHDT, CDR2 YNNKEL (reference sequence). The CDR3 covers 19 residues.

V gene TRBV6-2 or TRBV6-3 combines with J gene TRBJ2-7, with TRBD1 identical over 8 bases. The CDR3 has 17 residues. Per germline, CDR1 MNHEY and CDR2 SVGEGT. V was pared by 2 bases and J by 6 bases, with 15 bases of the junction left unmatched. The CDR3 is CASSYIAGQGLVSEQYF. The DNA for the CDR3 is TGTGCCAGCAGTTACATTGCCGGACAGGGACTGGTTAGCGAGCAGTACTTC.

The chain combines TRBV7-2 with TRBJ2-1; 8 bases align to TRBD2. In germline, CDR1 is SGHTA, CDR2 FQGNSA. This CDR3 has 18 amino acids. With V trimmed by 1 base and J by 9 bases, 17 bases remained unmatched. The CDR3 region is CASSLGYLRREGSLEQFF. The CDR3 DNA reads TGTGCCAGCAGCTTAGGGTACCTCCGCCGGGAGGGATCCCTTGAGCAGTTCTTC.

J is TRBJ2-7 and V is TRBV5-1; 7 bases are a match to TRBD2. The CDR3 contains 14 residues. Germline-derived CDR1 and CDR2 are SGHRS and YFSETQ. V was clipped by 1 base and J by 2 bases; unmatched bases: 3. The CDR3, as DNA: TGCGCCAGCAGCTTGTTTGCGGGAGCCTACGAGCAGTACTTC. Translation: CASSLFAGAYEQYF. Drawing the rest from reference TRBV5-1 and TRBJ2-7, the complete variable domain is KAGVTQTPRYLIKTRGQQVTLSCSPISGHRSVSWYQQTPGQGLQFLFEYFSETQRNKGNFPGRFSGRQFSNSRSEMNVSTLELGDSALYLCASSLFAGAYEQYFGPGTRLTVT.

V and J are TRBV7-9 and TRBJ2-7; 10 positions agree with TRBD1. The CDR3 has 16 residues. Germline V gene lookup returns CDR1 SEHNR and CDR2 FQNEAQ (reference sequence). After removal of 0 bases from V and 4 bases from J, the junction contained 6 bases not matched to a gene. CDR3: CASSLAGTGALYEQYF. The CDR3 DNA is TGTGCCAGCAGCTTAGCCGGGACAGGGGCGTTGTACGAGCAGTACTTC.

The table lists this clone with a count of one. The CDR3 DNA is TGTGCCAGCAGCCCACACCCGGACACCTACGAGCAGTACTTC. Translating it yields CASSPHPDTYEQYF. The gene calls are TRBV7-9 and TRBJ2-7, with a tentative D call TRBD1 (5 bases). The CDR3 sequence is 14 residues long. CDR1 and CDR2 (germline): SEHNR, FQNEAQ (reference sequence). Trimming removed 5 bases at V and 2 bases at J, with 13 bases between.

The V call is TRBV9, the J call TRBJ1-5; unclear D gene. Germline values: CDR1 SGDLS, CDR2 YYNGEE. This CDR3 region has 13 residues. The ends were cut back, 0 bases at V and 6 bases at J, with 7 bases in the middle. The CDR3 DNA reads as TGTGCCAGCAGCGTAGGTATTTCTCAGCCCCAGCATTTT. This gives the protein CASSVGISQPQHF. Full variable domain (rest looked up from reference TRBV9 and TRBJ1-5): DSGVTQTPKHLITATGQRVTLRCSPRSGDLSVYWYQQSLDQGLQFLIQYYNGEERAKGNILERFSAQQFPDLHSELNLSSLELGDSALYFCASSVGISQPQHFGDGTRLSIL.

The chain links TRBV7-3 to TRBJ2-3; 7 bases are a match to TRBD1. Germline-derived CDR1 and CDR2 are SGHTA and FQGTGA. The CDR3 sequence is 14 residues long. The V and J ends lost 6 bases and 6 bases, in that order; junction bases with no gene match: 9. CDR3 sequence reads: CASSVRGKSDTQYF. DNA for the CDR3: TGTGCCAGCAGTGTCAGGGGGAAATCGGATACGCAGTATTTT.

DNA of the CDR3: TGTGCCAGCAGCCTACAACCGACAGTTTTCTCCCCAAATGAGCAGTTCTTC. Translation: CASSLQPTVFSPNEQFF. This chain uses TRBV7-3 with TRBJ2-1; perhaps TRBD1 as D (5 bases). The CDR3 covers 17 residues. V was cut by 5 bases and J by 7 bases, with 24 bases left in between. The germline V gene has CDR1 SGHTA and CDR2 FQGTGA.

The CDR3: CSVGTSGTDYNEWQFF. The CDR3 bases are TGCAGCGTTGGGACTAGCGGGACTGATTACAATGAGTGGCAGTTCTTC. This chain uses TRBV29-1 with TRBJ2-1, with 12 bases aligning to TRBD2. This CDR3 has 16 residues. In germline, CDR1 is SQVTM, CDR2 ANQGSEA. V lost 4 bases to trimming and J lost 12 bases; unmatched junction nucleotides: 16.

The chain employs TRBV28 and TRBJ1-5, with 8 bases fitting TRBD1. The junction had 9 bases not matched to a gene; V was cut back by 5 bases and J by 0 bases. The CDR3 loop spans 17 amino acids. Germline loops: CDR1 MDHEN, CDR2 SYDVKM. In nucleotides, the CDR3 is TGTGCCAGCAGTCTACGCACAGGGGGTTATAGCAATCAGCCCCAGCATTTT. Protein sequence: CASSLRTGGYSNQPQHF.

This clone was seen ten or more times. The V gene is TRBV19, the J gene TRBJ2-1; possibly TRBD2 for D (5 bases). V was pared by 9 bases and J by 9 bases, with 18 bases between. The CDR3 is 13 residues long. Germline V gene data show CDR1 as LNHDA and CDR2 as SQIVND (reference sequence). The CDR3 nucleotides are TGTGCCAGCAACACCGGGGATAGAGGTGAGCAGTTCTTC. Amino acid sequence: CASNTGDRGEQFF.

The chain uses TRBV6-1 and TRBJ2-7; D is unclear. CDR3 length: 15 residues. Deletions cut 0 bases from V and 3 bases from J, with 12 bases between. Germline V gives CDR1 MNHNS, CDR2 SASEGT. The CDR3 DNA reads TGTGCCAGCAGTGAAGCGGGTTGGCAGGACTACGAGCAGTACTTC. It is translated as CASSEAGWQDYEQYF.